Shown below are 29 T cell receptor beta chains from a single sample sequenced in a study of T cells in Graves' hyperthyroidism and ophthalmopathy. What was amplified from RNA transcripts were TCR beta CDR3 regions. First-round RT-PCR with HTBI primers amplified the TCR CDR3 region. One entry per CDR3 protein, called by TCRdb with MiXCR from the multiplex PCR reads. Of 450,000 to 700,000 distinct CDR3 sequences in the sample, 40% to 55% were seen once. The sequenced material came from peripheral blood or thyroid tissue (not recorded which). These TCRs come from a young woman with Graves' hyperthyroidism.

This clonotype was detected many times. V is TRBV9 and J is TRBJ1-4; D unclear. The germline V gene encodes CDR1 SGDLS and CDR2 YYNGEE. Trimming pared 3 bases from V and 7 bases from J, leaving 16 bases between. This CDR3 is built from 15 residues. The CDR3 region is CASSADGSGGEKLFF. CDR3 bases: TGTGCCAGCAGCGCGGACGGGTCGGGAGGTGAAAAACTGTTTTTT. Based on the CDR3 plus reference TRBV9 and TRBJ1-4, the full variable domain is DSGVTQTPKHLITATGQRVTLRCSPRSGDLSVYWYQQSLDQGLQFLIQYYNGEERAKGNILERFSAQQFPDLHSELNLSSLELGDSALYFCASSADGSGGEKLFFGSGTQLSVL.

In the case of this clonotype: This may come from a read error, since a much larger clone is one base off. The chain combines TRBV6-5 with TRBJ2-5, with 13 bases that match TRBD2. The CDR3 consists of 16 residues. Germline V gene data show CDR1 as MNHEY and CDR2 as SVGAGI. The trim removed 6 bases at V and 4 bases at J, leaving 8 bases unmatched. The CDR3 loop is CASSRRTSGSGETQYF. The CDR3 coding sequence is TGTGCCAGCAGCCGCCGGACTAGCGGGAGCGGAGAGACCCAGTACTTC.

This clonotype was recorded many times. The rearrangement joins TRBV29-1 to TRBJ1-1, with 7 nucleotides matching TRBD1. Germline loops: CDR1 SQVTM, CDR2 ANQGSEA. The V and J ends lost 2 bases and 4 bases, in that order; junction bases with no gene match: 1. This CDR3 has 12 residues. CDR3 DNA: TGCAGCGTTGAACAGGGGGGCACTGAAGCTTTCTTT. Residues: CSVEQGGTEAFF.

This clonotype has a handful of counts. The CDR3 loop reads CSVGGGSSYEQYF. In DNA form, the CDR3 reads TGCAGCGTTGGGGGCGGCAGCTCCTACGAGCAGTACTTC. The chain carries TRBV29-1 and TRBJ2-7, with a weak D call TRBD1 (5 bases). The CDR3 consists of 13 residues. The V end lost 4 bases, the J end lost 0 bases, and 10 bases lay between the germline ends. Germline CDR1 SQVTM, CDR2 ANQGSEA.

This clonotype was counted ten times or more. J is TRBJ1-4 and V is TRBV11-3; 11 positions agree with TRBD1. From germline, CDR1 is SGHNT and CDR2 YENEEA. V gave up 5 bases and J gave up 8 bases; unmatched junction bases: 4. The CDR3 length is 14 residues. CDR3 coding DNA: TGTGCCAGCAGCACCGGACAGGGGGCCGAAAAACTGTTTTTT. Amino acids: CASSTGQGAEKLFF.

There are many counts of this clonotype. The gene calls are TRBV6-6 and TRBJ1-2; D gene uncertain. The CDR3 consists of 15 residues. Germline-derived CDR1 and CDR2 are MNHNY and SVGAGI (reference sequence). V was pared by 2 bases and J by 0 bases, with 10 bases between. CDR3 DNA: TGTGCCAGCAGTTACCCCTACAGAACTAACTATGGCTACACCTTC. Protein: CASSYPYRTNYGYTF.

This clonotype appeared once. CDR3 in DNA: TGTGCCAGTAGAAATGGACAGGGGGCCTACGAGCAGTACTTC. Its translation: CASRNGQGAYEQYF. The chain combines TRBV19 with TRBJ2-7; 10 bases match TRBD1. Germline-derived CDR1 and CDR2 are LNHDA and SQIVND (reference sequence). The CDR3 loop spans 14 amino acids. Trimming cost V 6 bases and J 2 bases; bases outside gene matches: 4.

In the case of this clonotype: This sequence may be a read error, since a much larger clone differs from it by one base. V usage is TRBV7-9 and J usage is TRBJ1-2, with 10 nucleotides matching TRBD1. With V trimmed by 5 bases and J by 3 bases, 9 bases remained unmatched. This CDR3 region has 16 residues. Per germline, CDR1 SEHNR and CDR2 FQNEAQ (reference sequence). CDR3 sequence: CASSDRTGTGDYGYTF. The CDR3 DNA follows: TGTGCCAGCAGCGATCGAACCGGGACAGGGGACTATGGCTACACCTTC.

A few counts support this clonotype. V is TRBV6-4 and J is TRBJ2-3; D is possibly TRBD2 (6 bases). The CDR3 totals 14 residues. The germline gives CDR1 MRHNA, CDR2 SNTAGT. Trimming cost V 4 bases and J 3 bases, with 11 bases left between them. The CDR3 coding sequence is TGTGCCAGCAGTGTGGTGGGAGGAACAGATACGCAGTATTTT. This encodes CASSVVGGTDTQYF.

The chain couples TRBV5-1 to TRBJ1-5, with no clear D. The V end was cut by 7 bases, the J end by 2 bases, with 16 bases between. This CDR3 is built from 15 residues. Looked up from germline, CDR1 is SGHRS and CDR2 is YFSETQ. CDR3 amino acids: CASGAGGRGNQPQHF. The DNA for the CDR3 is TGCGCCAGCGGAGCGGGAGGGCGAGGCAATCAGCCCCAGCATTTT.

This chain connects TRBV29-1 to TRBJ2-5, with a possible D match to TRBD1 (6 bases). Germline V gene sequence: CDR1 SQVTM, CDR2 ANQGSEA. The V end was cut by 5 bases, the J end by 4 bases, with 20 bases between. The CDR3 is made up of 15 amino acids. The DNA of the CDR3 is TGCAGCGTTAGAGATCTGAGTCTAGGGGGAGAGACCCAGTACTTC. It encodes CSVRDLSLGGETQYF.

This clonotype was detected many times. V usage is TRBV6-5 and J usage is TRBJ2-7, with 11 bases matching TRBD2. The J segment lost 3 bases and the V segment lost 6 bases, leaving 7 bases of the junction unmatched. The CDR3 totals 15 residues. Germline assignment: CDR1 MNHEY and CDR2 SVGAGI. The CDR3, as DNA: TGTGCCAGCAGCCGGACTAGCGGGCTCAACTACGAGCAGTACTTC. Its translation: CASSRTSGLNYEQYF.

Concerning this clonotype: An end of the junction differs from the germline gene, which may be a read error. V is TRBV11-2 and J is TRBJ2-7; 14 bases map to TRBD2. The CDR3 has 12 amino acids. CDR1 SGHAT and CDR2 FQNNGV come from the germline V gene. The CDR3 spells CASSPQGLAGEF. CDR3 DNA: TGTGCCAGCAGCCCTCAGGGACTAGCGGGAGAGTTC.

The chain combines TRBV2 with TRBJ1-2; no definite D call. Trimming left V 1 base short and J 7 bases short, with 4 bases between. This CDR3 has 11 residues. CDR1 is SNHLY and CDR2 is FYNNEI in the germline V gene. The CDR3 nucleotides are TGTGCCAGCAGTGAAGTGTTTGGCTACACCTTC. Translated: CASSEVFGYTF.

Only one count was recorded for this clonotype. The chain couples TRBV2 to TRBJ1-2, with D uncertain. V lost 5 bases, J lost 4 bases, and 20 bases lay in between. Germline values: CDR1 SNHLY, CDR2 FYNNEI. The CDR3 totals 16 residues. The CDR3 bases are TGTGCCAGCAGTCCGCGACTAGCGGAAGAGACCTATGGCTACACCTTC. This sequence encodes CASSPRLAEETYGYTF.

The chain joins TRBV11-3 to TRBJ1-1, with TRBD1 matching over 7 bases. CDR3 length: 17 amino acids. CDR1 is SGHNT and CDR2 is YENEEA in the germline V gene. V was clipped by 4 bases and J by 2 bases; unmatched bases: 13. The CDR3 coding sequence is TGTGCCAGCAGCTCAAGCCTTTTGGGGACAGTCAACACTGAAGCTTTCTTT. It codes for CASSSSLLGTVNTEAFF.

This chain links TRBV2 with TRBJ1-1; D unresolved. The germline V and J ends were trimmed by 7 bases and 0 bases, with 12 bases remaining between them. CDR1 is SNHLY, CDR2 FYNNEI, per germline. The CDR3 runs to 14 residues. The CDR3 sequence: CASNHGRMNTEAFF. The CDR3 region has the DNA TGTGCCAGCAACCACGGACGGATGAACACTGAAGCTTTCTTT.

This clonotype showed up many times. The V gene is TRBV2, the J gene TRBJ2-7; D tentatively reads TRBD1 or TRBD2 (5 bases each). The germline V gene has CDR1 SNHLY and CDR2 FYNNEI. V lost 7 bases and J 2 bases, leaving 12 bases between the germline ends. The CDR3 length is 13 residues. Written as DNA, the CDR3 is TGTGCCAGCACCCGGGACGAAACCTACGAGCAGTACTTC. Its protein product is CASTRDETYEQYF.

This clonotype showed up many times. The chain joins TRBV6-1 to TRBJ1-2; possibly TRBD1 for D (5 bases). The CDR3 length is 13 residues. The V and J ends lost 7 bases and 3 bases respectively, with 12 bases between them. CDR1 is MNHNS, CDR2 SASEGT, per germline. The CDR3 nucleotides read TGTGCCAGCAACCCGGGACCCGACTATGGCTACACCTTC. Protein product: CASNPGPDYGYTF.

This clonotype was counted at least ten times. V usage is TRBV2 and J usage is TRBJ2-7; D remains unclear. V dropped 2 bases and J dropped 0 bases, with 8 bases sitting between them. Germline CDR1 reads SNHLY; CDR2 reads FYNNEI. The CDR3 sequence is 14 residues long. The CDR3 protein is CASSEIGNSYEQYF. The CDR3 nucleotides are TGTGCCAGCAGTGAAATAGGGAACTCCTACGAGCAGTACTTC.

This sequence joins TRBV10-3 and TRBJ1-1, with D possibly matching TRBD1 (6 bases). Trimming removed 4 bases from V and 4 bases from J, with 19 bases in between. Germline V CDR1 and CDR2: ENHRY, SYGVKD. The CDR3 length is 16 residues. The CDR3: CAISARGGGAATEAFF. CDR3 DNA: TGTGCCATCAGTGCCAGGGGAGGTGGTGCGGCCACTGAAGCTTTCTTT.

At least ten counts were recorded for this clonotype. CDR3 loop: CASSAYGPGELFF. The CDR3 bases are TGTGCCAGCAGCGCATATGGTCCCGGGGAGCTGTTTTTT. The chain is built from TRBV9 and TRBJ2-2; D remains ambiguous. CDR1 is SGDLS and CDR2 is YYNGEE in the germline V gene. The germline V and J ends were trimmed by 3 bases and 6 bases, with 9 bases remaining between them. CDR3 length: 13 residues.

Only one count was recorded for this clonotype. The chain joins TRBV2 to TRBJ2-7; 10 nucleotides match TRBD1. The CDR3 loop spans 14 amino acids. V dropped 8 bases and J dropped 4; count of bases not matched to a gene: 8. The germline gives CDR1 SNHLY, CDR2 FYNNEI. This CDR3 is CASRQGAFEYEQYF. In nucleotides, the CDR3 is TGTGCCAGCCGACAGGGGGCTTTTGAGTACGAGCAGTACTTC.

This clonotype was seen many times. The chain joins TRBV5-1 to TRBJ1-5, with 11 bases lining up with TRBD1. Germline values: CDR1 SGHRS, CDR2 YFSETQ. V was pared by 4 bases and J by 6 bases, with 6 bases of the junction left unmatched. The length of the CDR3 is 15 residues. CDR3 region: CASSEDRGPGQPQHF. In nucleotides, the CDR3 is TGCGCCAGCAGCGAGGACAGGGGGCCTGGTCAGCCCCAGCATTTT.

V usage is TRBV20-1 and J usage is TRBJ1-6, with 10 bases aligning to TRBD1. The CDR3 totals 19 residues. Germline loops: CDR1 DFQATT, CDR2 SNEGSKA (reference sequence). Trimming took 4 bases from V and 1 from J; bases not matched to a gene: 13. The CDR3 bases are TGCAGTGCTACCCTGGTGACAGGGGGCGGTCAGTCCTATAATTCACCCCTCCACTTT. Residues: CSATLVTGGGQSYNSPLHF.

There are many counts of this clonotype. V is TRBV20-1 and J is TRBJ2-1, with TRBD2 matching 10 bases. CDR1 is DFQATT, CDR2 SNEGSKA, per germline (reference sequence). The CDR3 extends over 14 amino acids. Trimming cost V 4 bases and J 4 bases; bases outside gene matches: 4. The CDR3 sequence is CSATGTSAYNEQFF. In nucleotides, the CDR3 is TGCAGTGCTACCGGGACTAGCGCATACAATGAGCAGTTCTTC.

In regard to this clonotype: This clone may be a read error of a much larger clone one base away. The chain employs TRBV7-6 and TRBJ2-7; D remains ambiguous. Germline assignment: CDR1 SGHVS and CDR2 FNYEAQ. This CDR3 contains 14 residues. The CDR3 DNA follows: TGTGCCAGCAGTCCTCTTGGCGCGGCCTACGAGCAGTGCTTC. Its protein product is CASSPLGAAYEQCF.

This clonotype was seen more than once but under ten times. The chain employs TRBV10-3 and TRBJ2-1; TRBD2 aligns across 12 bases. There are 15 residues in the CDR3. The ends lost 4 bases at V and 6 bases at J; junction bases unmatched: 4. The germline V gene encodes CDR1 ENHRY and CDR2 SYGVKD. This CDR3 reads CAISGTSGGPNEQFF. The CDR3, as DNA: TGTGCCATCAGTGGTACTAGCGGGGGGCCCAATGAGCAGTTCTTC.

This clonotype was recorded at least ten times. J is TRBJ2-7 and V is TRBV20-1; D possibly uses TRBD1 or TRBD2 (7 bases each). Trimming pared 6 bases from V and 3 bases from J, leaving 21 bases between. Germline-derived CDR1 and CDR2 are DFQATT and SNEGSKA (reference sequence). The CDR3 has 15 amino acids. The CDR3 DNA sequence: TGCAGTGCCAGGGGAGGGGGCGATGCACGCTACGAGCAGTACTTC. Its protein is CSARGGGDARYEQYF.